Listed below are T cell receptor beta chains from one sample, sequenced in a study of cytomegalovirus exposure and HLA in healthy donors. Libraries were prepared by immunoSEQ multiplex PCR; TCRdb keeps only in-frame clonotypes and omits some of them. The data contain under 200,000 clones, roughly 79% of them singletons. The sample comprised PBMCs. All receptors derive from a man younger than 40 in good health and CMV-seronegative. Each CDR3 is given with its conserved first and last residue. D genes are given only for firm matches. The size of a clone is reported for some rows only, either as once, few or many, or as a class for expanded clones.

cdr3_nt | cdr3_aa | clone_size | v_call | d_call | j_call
TGCGCCAGCAGACGTGTGACAGGGAATCAAGAGACCCAGTACTTC | CASRRVTGNQETQYF | . | TRBV5-1 | TRBD1 | TRBJ2-5
TGTGCCAGCAGTTCAGCCAGGGGGCGAGGGTCCTACAATGAGCAGTTCTTC | CASSSARGRGSYNEQFF | . | TRBV27 | TRBD1 | TRBJ2-1
TGTGCCAGCAGCTTGGACAGGGGCGGGAACACTGAAGCTTTCTTT | CASSLDRGGNTEAFF | once | TRBV5-4 | TRBD1 | TRBJ1-1
TGTGCCAGCAGCTTTGACGGGGGTCGAGAGACCCAGTACTTC | CASSFDGGRETQYF | . | TRBV9 | . | TRBJ2-5
TGTGCCAGCAGTTCCGGGGGGAATCGCGGGGAGCTGTTTTTT | CASSSGGNRGELFF | . | TRBV27 | TRBD2 | TRBJ2-2
TGTGCCAGCAGAAAGGAGCGGGGCACAGATACGCAGTATTTT | CASRKERGTDTQYF | . | TRBV2 | . | TRBJ2-3
TGTGCCAGCAGTGTCGGACAGGATTACACCGGGGAGCTGTTTTTT | CASSVGQDYTGELFF | . | TRBV25-1 | TRBD1 | TRBJ2-2
TGCGCCAGCAGCCCGGGACAGGGTAGCTATGGCTACACCTTC | CASSPGQGSYGYTF | few | TRBV5-1 | TRBD1 | TRBJ1-2
TGTGCCAGCAGCTCCTACGAGCAGTACTTC | CASSSYEQYF | . | TRBV27 | . | TRBJ2-7
TGCAGCGTGACTAGCCTCCATGAGCAGTTCTTC | CSVTSLHEQFF | . | TRBV29-1 | TRBD2 | TRBJ2-1
TGTGCCAGCAGCTCCCCGACAGGGGCATCAGATACGCAGTATTTT | CASSSPTGASDTQYF | . | TRBV7-9 | TRBD1 | TRBJ2-3
TGTGCCAGTAGTTTGGCGGGAGTGGGAGAGACCCAGTACTTC | CASSLAGVGETQYF | . | TRBV19 | TRBD2 | TRBJ2-5
TGTGCCATCAGGGGTGCGGGGAACTCCTACGAGCAGTACTTC | CAIRGAGNSYEQYF | . | TRBV10-3 | . | TRBJ2-7
TGTGCCAGCTCCCTCCAAGAGACCCAGTACTTC | CASSLQETQYF | . | TRBV18 | . | TRBJ2-5
TGTGCCAGCAGCTTGGCCCTAATTGGAGATACGCAGTATTTT | CASSLALIGDTQYF | once | TRBV5-5 | . | TRBJ2-3
TGTGCCAGCAGCCCAAGGACTAGCTCTGAGCAGTTCTTC | CASSPRTSSEQFF | . | TRBV9 | TRBD2 | TRBJ2-1
TGTGCCAGCAGTTTAAGCGTCTGGGACAGGGATGGCTACACCTTC | CASSLSVWDRDGYTF | . | TRBV27 | TRBD1 | TRBJ1-2
TGTGCCAGCAGCATCAGGGGGAACTCCTACAATGAGCAGTTCTTC | CASSIRGNSYNEQFF | . | TRBV7-9 | TRBD1 | TRBJ2-1
TGTGCCACCAGCAGACGGGGGGGCCCCAATCAGCCCCAGCATTTT | CATSRRGGPNQPQHF | . | TRBV15 | . | TRBJ1-5
TGTGCCAGCAAGTCCGGTTCAGGGGTGAATCAGCCCCAGCATTTT | CASKSGSGVNQPQHF | . | TRBV27 | . | TRBJ1-5
TGTGCCAGCAGCTTAACGGGAGGGAATCAGCCCCAGCATTTT | CASSLTGGNQPQHF | . | TRBV7-3 | . | TRBJ1-5
TGTGCCTGTCCGCGGGCCGGGAGCCCAAGGGGAAATACTGAAGCTTTCTTT | CACPRAGSPRGNTEAFF | few | TRBV30 | . | TRBJ1-1
TGTGCCAGCAGCGTAGGGGGCGCCAATGAGCAGTTCTTC | CASSVGGANEQFF | few | TRBV9 | . | TRBJ2-1
TGTGCCAGCAGCGATGACAGGGGGCAAGATACGCAGTATTTT | CASSDDRGQDTQYF | . | TRBV9 | TRBD1 | TRBJ2-3
TGTGCCTCCAAACTGGGGGGACAGGGTGGCTACACCTTC | CASKLGGQGGYTF | . | TRBV6-5 | TRBD1 | TRBJ1-2
TGTGCCAGCAGCTTAGGTCTAGCGGGAAGGTACTTC | CASSLGLAGRYF | . | TRBV13 | TRBD2 | TRBJ2-7